This TCR beta chain was obtained from a study of T cell repertoires in cytomegalovirus infection. CDR1 MNHEY and CDR2 SMNVEV come from the germline V gene (reference sequence). The CDR3 spans 15 residues. The V gene lost 3 bases and the J gene lost 2 bases, with 14 bases spanning the gap. From the reads, TCRdb called clonotypes with MiXCR, one entry per CDR3 protein. This sample has 160,000 or so distinct CDR3 sequences; around 20% occur once, and the top ten carry 10% to 11%. V usage is TRBV27 and J usage is TRBJ2-7; TRBD1 might be the D (5 bases). Sequencing was performed on PBMCs. This clonotype was sampled from a human donor in good health (CMV status not recorded). Some clones in this sample may be carry-over from other donors' samples. The CDR3 DNA reads as TGTGCCAGCAGTTTTTCAAGGGGCAGCCCCTACGAGCAGTACTTC. Its translation: CASSFSRGSPYEQYF.